The rows below give T cell receptor beta chains drawn from one sample of a study of T cell repertoires in cytomegalovirus infection. TCRdb independently ran MiXCR on the reads; one entry per CDR3 protein. The sample lists around 710,000 distinct CDR3 sequences; almost 30% were seen once. Their target antigens are unknown. The specimen comprised cultured CD8+ T cells from PBMCs, sampled from culture after CMV antigen stimulation. These receptor sequences come from a human donor in good health (CMV status not recorded). Some clones in this sample may be carry-over from other donors' samples. Each CDR3 is given with its conserved first and last residue. The order of the fields is D gene, V gene, clone size, J gene, CDR3 protein, CDR3 DNA. D genes are given only for firm matches. Some rows have no size entry. The others give once, few or many, or a class for an expanded clone.

.	TRBV4-1	few	TRBJ1-5	CASSQGTSNQPQHF	TGCGCCAGCAGCCAGGGGACGAGCAATCAGCCCCAGCATTTT
.	TRBV7-6	many	TRBJ1-1	CASSFLAGKNTEAFF	TGTGCCAGCAGCTTTTTGGCAGGGAAGAACACTGAAGCTTTCTTT
.	TRBV29-1	many	TRBJ2-3	CSAVSRGVTQYF	TGCAGCGCCGTTAGTAGAGGTGTTACGCAGTATTTT
.	TRBV11-3	few	TRBJ2-5	CASSSNGVGETQYF	TGTGCCAGCAGCTCCAACGGGGTCGGGGAGACCCAGTACTTC
.	TRBV28	.	TRBJ2-5	CASSLSGYIETQYF	TGTGCCAGCAGTTTGTCTGGGTATATCGAGACCCAGTACTTC
.	TRBV5-5	.	TRBJ1-1	CASSLFWTGTTEAFF	TGTGCCAGCAGCTTGTTCTGGACGGGAACCACTGAAGCTTTCTTT
.	TRBV28	.	TRBJ1-3	CASLPRRGGNTIYF	TGTGCCAGCCTCCCTCGGCGGGGTGGAAACACCATATATTTT
.	TRBV7-9	.	TRBJ2-1	CASSLGGFEINNEQFF	TGTGCCAGCAGCTTAGGCGGTTTCGAGATCAACAATGAGCAGTTCTTC
TRBD1	TRBV4-2	few	TRBJ1-2	CASSQDWGGQGHYGYTF	TGTGCCAGCAGCCAAGATTGGGGTGGACAGGGGCACTATGGCTACACCTTC
.	TRBV6-1	few	TRBJ1-2	CASSEARQKPVYGYTF	TGTGCCAGCAGTGAAGCGAGGCAGAAACCCGTCTATGGCTACACCTTC
TRBD1	TRBV10-3	.	TRBJ1-1	CATWTGRMNTEAFF	TGTGCCACCTGGACAGGGAGAATGAACACTGAAGCTTTCTTT
.	TRBV19	few	TRBJ2-4	CASRLLAKNIQYF	TGTGCCAGTAGGCTTCTAGCCAAAAACATTCAGTACTTC
.	TRBV27	.	TRBJ1-1	CASRPQGWTEAFF	TGTGCCAGCAGACCACAGGGATGGACTGAAGCTTTCTTT
TRBD1	TRBV20-1	once	TRBJ2-3	CSADGTVDTQYF	TGCAGTGCTGACGGGACAGTCGATACGCAGTATTTT
.	TRBV15	.	TRBJ1-2	CATSFTRADYGYTF	TGTGCCACCTCCTTCACCAGGGCGGACTATGGCTACACCTTC
TRBD2	TRBV12-3/TRBV12-4	few	TRBJ2-1	CASTVPGGPNEQFF	TGTGCCAGCACTGTACCGGGGGGGCCCAATGAGCAGTTCTTC
.	TRBV14	.	TRBJ2-7	CASSQEGLTYEQYF	TGTGCCAGCAGCCAAGAGGGGCTAACCTACGAGCAGTACTTC
TRBD2	TRBV7-8	.	TRBJ2-7	CASSSGGVLILYEQYF	TGTGCCAGCAGCTCGGGAGGGGTTCTCATACTCTACGAGCAGTACTTC
TRBD2	TRBV15	.	TRBJ2-7	CATSRDRLARGRGYEQYF	TGTGCCACCAGCAGAGATAGACTAGCGCGGGGTCGCGGTTACGAGCAGTACTTC
.	TRBV6-1	.	TRBJ2-5	CPSSPNAGQETQYF	TGTCCCTCCTCCCCGAACGCGGGCCAAGAGACCCAGTACTTC
TRBD1	TRBV5-6	few	TRBJ1-2	CASSSRDREAYGYTF	TGTGCCAGCAGCTCCCGGGACAGGGAGGCCTATGGCTACACCTTC
.	TRBV7-8	.	TRBJ2-5	CASSRQVEETQYF	TGTGCCAGCAGCCGACAGGTAGAAGAGACCCAGTACTTC
TRBD1	TRBV6-6	.	TRBJ1-1	CASSYPRGQNTEAFF	TGTGCCAGCAGTTACCCCAGGGGGCAAAACACTGAAGCTTTCTTT
.	TRBV6-2/TRBV6-3	many	TRBJ2-1	CASRHAVNEQFF	TGTGCCAGCAGGCACGCGGTGAATGAGCAGTTCTTC
.	TRBV7-6	few	TRBJ1-6	CASSLSPYSPLHF	TGTGCCAGCAGCTTATCCCCTTATTCACCCCTCCACTTT
.	TRBV7-8	many	TRBJ2-1	CASSLSDFRNEQFF	TGTGCCAGCAGCTTATCGGATTTTAGGAATGAGCAGTTCTTC